Listed here is a single TCR beta chain. As yet, its antigen is unknown. This entry comes from a study of OX40 agonist ivuxolimab in advanced cancers. The study's findings and limits: The study found that CD8+ T cells averaged more expanded clones than CD4+.

The data were produced by immunoSEQ multiplex PCR, yet TCRdb's version contains in-frame clones alone and is incomplete. The sample contains 75,000 to 95,000 clones, about 91% of which appear only once. V shed 7 bases and J 4 bases; nucleotides not matched to a gene: 12. Germline V gives CDR1 SGHDT, CDR2 YYEEEE. This CDR3 region has 15 residues. The specimen was CD4+ or CD8+ T cells sorted from blood, collected in a trial of the OX40 agonist ivuxolimab. The clonotype originates from an adult with an advanced solid tumor such as melanoma, head and neck, liver or kidney cancer. The chain is built from TRBV5-6 and TRBJ2-7; 9 nucleotides align to TRBD1. The CDR3 coding sequence is TGTGCCAGCTCATCAACGGGACAGGGTGTATACGAGCAGTACTTC. This translates into CASSSTGQGVYEQYF.